This T cell receptor (beta chain) is drawn from a study of T-cell memory formation after mild COVID-19. cDNA libraries for TCR alpha and TCR beta, carrying sample barcodes and UMIs, came from 5'RACE with constant-segment primers. One entry per CDR3 protein results from TCRdb running MiXCR on the 5' RACE reads. The sample yields roughly 220,000 distinct CDR3 sequences, 9.5% seen once. The CDR3 extends over 16 amino acids. The junction had 7 bases not matched to a gene; V was cut back by 4 bases and J by 0 bases. CDR1 is SGHTA, CDR2 FQGNSA, per germline. The chain couples TRBV7-2 to TRBJ2-3; 7 positions match TRBD1. The TCR was taken from a man between 18 and 29 years old who had mild COVID-19 (a few samples of this study predate the infection). Cell type and time point are not known. The sample comprised PBMCs or a T cell subset sorted from them (not recorded which). CDR3 sequence reads: CASSWRTGPSTDTQYF. In DNA form, the CDR3 reads TGTGCCAGCAGCTGGAGGACAGGACCTAGCACAGATACGCAGTATTTT.